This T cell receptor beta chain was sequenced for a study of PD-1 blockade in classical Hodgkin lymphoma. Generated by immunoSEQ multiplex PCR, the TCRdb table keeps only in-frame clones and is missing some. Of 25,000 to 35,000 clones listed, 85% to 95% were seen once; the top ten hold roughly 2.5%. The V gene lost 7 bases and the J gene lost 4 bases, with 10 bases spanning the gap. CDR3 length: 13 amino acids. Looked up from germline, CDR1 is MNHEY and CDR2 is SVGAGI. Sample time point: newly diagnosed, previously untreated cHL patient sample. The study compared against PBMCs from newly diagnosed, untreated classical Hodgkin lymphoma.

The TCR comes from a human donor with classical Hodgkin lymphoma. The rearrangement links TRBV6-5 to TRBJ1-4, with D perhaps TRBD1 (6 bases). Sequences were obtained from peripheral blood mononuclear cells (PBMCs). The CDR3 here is CASMRTVNEKLFF. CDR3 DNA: TGTGCCAGCATGAGGACAGTTAATGAAAAACTGTTTTTT.